The clone carrying this T cell receptor beta chain was seen a handful of times. Its specificity is unknown. Amplification of TCR beta CDR3 regions used RNA as the template. Carried out on the TCR CDR3, a first-round RT-PCR used the HTBI primer set. TCRdb itself ran the multiplex PCR reads through MiXCR, one entry per CDR3 protein. The sample gives fewer than 550,000 distinct CDR3 sequences, 15% to 19% of which show up once; about 7.7% is in the top ten. The sample comes from a study of T cells in Graves' hyperthyroidism and ophthalmopathy. Notes on the study in general: The blood repertoire included most of the expanded thyroid clonotypes above 0.001. Ophthalmopathy was distinguished from stable hyperthyroidism by 13 V-J signatures.

J was trimmed by 0 bases and V by 6 bases; bases with no gene match: 6. The length of the CDR3 is 16 residues. Germline CDR1 is LGHDT and CDR2 is YNNKEL (reference sequence). Graves' hyperthyroidism without ophthalmopathy progression within 18 months was termed stable. The study left out patients who had uncontrolled infection, other autoimmune disease, pregnancy or lactation. Sequenced material: blood. The sequence derives from a woman aged 18-29 years with Graves' hyperthyroidism. The V gene is TRBV3-1, the J gene TRBJ1-4, with 8 bases aligning to TRBD1. The CDR3 here is CASSTGQGTTNEKLFF. CDR3 coding DNA: TGTGCCAGCAGTACCGGACAGGGAACAACTAATGAAAAACTGTTTTTT.